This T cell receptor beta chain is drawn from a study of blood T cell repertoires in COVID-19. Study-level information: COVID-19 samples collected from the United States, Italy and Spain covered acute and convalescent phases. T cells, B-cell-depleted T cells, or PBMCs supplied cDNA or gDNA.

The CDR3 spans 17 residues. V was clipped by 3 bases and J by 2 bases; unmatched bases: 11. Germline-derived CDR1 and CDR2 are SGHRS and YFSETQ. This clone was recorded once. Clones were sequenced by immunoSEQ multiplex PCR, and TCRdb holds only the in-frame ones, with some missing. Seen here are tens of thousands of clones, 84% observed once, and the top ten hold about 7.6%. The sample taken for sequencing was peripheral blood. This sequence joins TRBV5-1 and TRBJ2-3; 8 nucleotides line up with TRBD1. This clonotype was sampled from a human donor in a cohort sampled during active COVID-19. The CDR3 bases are TGCGCCAGCAGCTCCCCCTCCAGGGGGCTGGTCACAGATACGCAGTATTTT. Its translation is CASSSPSRGLVTDTQYF.